One and the same sample provided the 32 T cell receptor beta chains below, sequenced in a study of memory CD4+ T cells and cytomegalovirus serostatus. Using immunoSEQ multiplex PCR, the repertoire was profiled, and TCRdb retains in-frame clones only, with some absent. The sample holds approximately 46,000 clones, over 75% seen once. Single viable CD3+CD4+CD8-CD45RO+ cells were sorted as the memory CD4+ T cells. Input material: memory CD4+ T cells from blood. These TCRs come from an adult in good health and CMV-seronegative.

This clone was seen a few times. V usage is TRBV18 and J usage is TRBJ2-7, with D tentatively TRBD1 (5 bases). V was shortened by 6 bases and J by 0 bases, with 9 bases between the two germline ends. Per germline, CDR1 KGHSH and CDR2 LQKENI. The CDR3 has 13 amino acids. The CDR3 bases are TGTGCCAGCTCGTCGGACATCTCCTACGAGCAGTACTTC. This sequence encodes CASSSDISYEQYF.

The V and J genes are TRBV7-9 and TRBJ1-3; no clear D gene. This CDR3 is 13 amino acids long. Germline V CDR1 and CDR2: SEHNR, FQNEAQ (reference sequence). V was trimmed by 7 bases and J by 0 bases, leaving 7 bases between them. The DNA of the CDR3 is TGTGCCAGCACCCAGGCCTCTGGAAACACCATATATTTT. Protein product: CASTQASGNTIYF.

V usage is TRBV19 and J usage is TRBJ1-1, with D possibly matching TRBD1 (6 bases). CDR3 length equals 14 residues. Germline V lookup: CDR1 LNHDA, CDR2 SQIVND (reference sequence). The ends were cut back, 1 base at V and 6 bases at J, with 12 bases in the middle. CDR3 in DNA: TGTGCCAGTAGTATAGGGAGGGGGTTCGCTGAAGCTTTCTTT. Protein: CASSIGRGFAEAFF. Using reference TRBV19 and TRBJ1-1 for the parts outside the CDR3, the full variable domain is DGGITQSPKYLFRKEGQNVTLSCEQNLNHDAMYWYRQDPGQGLRLIYYSQIVNDFQKGDIAEGYSVSREKKESFPLTVTSAQKNPTAFYLCASSIGRGFAEAFFGQGTRLTVV.

The rearrangement links TRBV21-1 to TRBJ1-5. TRBV21-1 represents a pseudogene. This CDR3 has 12 residues. CDR3 region: CASSSYYQPQHF. The CDR3 nucleotides are TGTGCCAGCAGCTCATACTATCAGCCCCAGCATTTT.

The chain links TRBV18 to TRBJ1-1; 8 nucleotides line up with TRBD1. This CDR3 is built from 16 residues. With 2 bases clipped from V and 5 bases from J, the junction kept 10 bases outside the gene matches. The germline CDR1 and CDR2 sequences are KGHSH and LQKENI. Here the CDR3 reads CASSPGRGPAWTEAFF. The CDR3 nucleotides are TGTGCCAGCTCACCAGGCAGGGGGCCGGCGTGGACTGAAGCTTTCTTT.

V and J are TRBV7-2 and TRBJ2-3; 16 nucleotides align to TRBD2. The CDR3 sequence is 17 residues long. With V trimmed by 5 bases and J by 7 bases, 9 bases remained unmatched. Germline V gives CDR1 SGHTA, CDR2 FQGNSA. The CDR3, as DNA: TGTGCCAGCAGCCTTGGGACTAGCGGGGGGGCCTCCCATACGCAGTATTTT. Amino acid sequence: CASSLGTSGGASHTQYF.

This rearrangement joins TRBV6-5 to TRBJ1-1; no reliable D call. The CDR3 is made up of 14 amino acids. CDR1 and CDR2 from the germline V gene are MNHEY and SVGAGI. Trimming took off 6 bases at V and 1 base at J, with 12 bases between the two ends. Written as DNA, the CDR3 is TGTGCCAGCAGCGAAATATTTGGGAACACTGAAGCTTTCTTT. As protein: CASSEIFGNTEAFF.

The sample holds a few counts of this clone. The J gene is TRBJ1-2, the V gene TRBV5-8; D is possibly TRBD1 (5 bases). V lost 5 bases to trimming and J lost 3 bases, with 14 bases between them. CDR1 and CDR2 from the germline V gene are SGHTS and YDEGEE. The CDR3 totals 14 residues. In DNA form, the CDR3 reads TGTGCCAGCAGGAAAGACAGTTCACACTATGGCTACACCTTC. The encoded protein is CASRKDSSHYGYTF.

The V call is TRBV5-4, the J call TRBJ1-6, with D hard to call. The germline V gene has CDR1 SGHNT and CDR2 YYREEE (reference sequence). Trimming left V 1 base short and J 10 bases short, with 12 bases between. The length of the CDR3 is 14 residues. CDR3 residues: CASSLLRFDSPLHF. CDR3 nucleotide sequence: TGTGCCAGCAGCTTGTTAAGATTTGACTCACCCCTCCACTTT.

The chain recombines TRBV7-3 with TRBJ1-6; D is undetermined. Trimming stripped 1 base from V and 7 bases from J, with 8 bases between. CDR1 and CDR2 from the germline V gene are SGHTA and FQGTGA. The CDR3 covers 14 residues. The CDR3 bases are TGTGCCAGCAGCTTAATCGGTGACAATTCACCCCTCCACTTT. Protein product: CASSLIGDNSPLHF.

The CDR3: CASRGTGPNQPQHF. The CDR3 DNA reads TGCGCCAGCAGGGGGACAGGGCCCAATCAGCCCCAGCATTTT. This chain joins TRBV4-1 and TRBJ1-5; 9 bases match TRBD1. The J segment lost 3 bases and the V segment lost 6 bases, leaving 3 bases of the junction unmatched. Germline CDR1 is MGHRA and CDR2 is YSYEKL. CDR3 length equals 14 residues.

The chain carries TRBV29-1 and TRBJ2-7; weak D call: TRBD2 (6 bases). Trimming removed 6 bases at V and 4 bases at J, with 10 bases between. The CDR3 runs to 11 residues. CDR1 and CDR2 from the germline V gene are SQVTM and ANQGSEA. CDR3 nucleotides: TGCAGCGTCTCGGCGGGATACGAGCAGTACTTC. Translated, it gives CSVSAGYEQYF.

CDR3 nucleotide sequence: TGTGCCAGCAGCAAAGAGCAGGATCACGAAAACACCATATATTTT. Protein product: CASSKEQDHENTIYF. The J gene is TRBJ1-3, the V gene TRBV21-1; the table's D gene call, TRBD1, was not cross checked with the DNA. TRBV21-1 is described as a pseudogene. The CDR3 runs to 15 residues.

This clone has just one count. The chain is built from TRBV28 and TRBJ1-5; 8 bases agree with TRBD1. The CDR3 has 17 amino acids. Trimming cost V 6 bases and J 0 bases; bases outside gene matches: 10. Germline assignment: CDR1 MDHEN and CDR2 SYDVKM. The CDR3 loop reads CASRDRDRSYSNQPQHF. The CDR3 DNA is TGTGCCAGCAGAGACCGGGACAGGTCTTATAGCAATCAGCCCCAGCATTTT.

The rearrangement links TRBV7-2 to TRBJ2-7; possibly TRBD1 or TRBD2 for D (5 bases each). Trimming took off 4 bases at V and 0 bases at J, with 10 bases between the two ends. This CDR3 is 14 amino acids long. Germline-derived CDR1 and CDR2 are SGHTA and FQGNSA. The CDR3 bases are TGTGCCAGCAGCTCAGGGACCCTCTCCTACGAGCAGTACTTC. Its translation: CASSSGTLSYEQYF. Looking up the rest from reference TRBV7-2 and TRBJ2-7 gives the full variable domain: GAGVSQSPSNKVTEKGKDVELRCDPISGHTALYWYRQSLGQGLEFLIYFQGNSAPDKSGLPSDRFSAERTGGSVSTLTIQRTQQEDSAVYLCASSSGTLSYEQYFGPGTRLTVT.

V usage is TRBV7-3 and J usage is TRBJ2-1, with TRBD2 matching over 9 bases. V trimming: 4 bases; J trimming: 8 bases; junction bases outside the gene matches: 12. The germline V gene has CDR1 SGHTA and CDR2 FQGTGA. The CDR3 length is 16 residues. As DNA, the CDR3 is TGTGCCAGCAGCTCCGGCGGCGGGGGGGCCGGATATGAGCAGTTCTTC. It translates to CASSSGGGGAGYEQFF. The variable domain in full, with the rest retrieved from reference TRBV7-3 and TRBJ2-1, is GAGVSQTPSNKVTEKGKYVELRCDPISGHTALYWYRQSLGQGPEFLIYFQGTGAADDSGLPNDRFFAVRPEGSVSTLKIQRTERGDSAVYLCASSSGGGGAGYEQFFGPGTRLTVL.

V gene TRBV4-2 combines with J gene TRBJ1-5, with 9 bases lining up with TRBD1. The V gene end was trimmed by 0 bases and the J gene end by 6 bases; junction bases not matched to a gene: 6. The CDR3 is made up of 16 amino acids. Germline CDR1 is LGHNA and CDR2 is YNFKEQ. The CDR3 DNA reads as TGTGCCAGCAGCCAAGAAGGGGGACAGGGAGGTCAGCCCCAGCATTTT. It translates to CASSQEGGQGGQPQHF.

The CDR3 DNA follows: TGTGCCAGCAGTCCCTCGACAGGGGGCCATTCACCCCTCCACTTT. As protein: CASSPSTGGHSPLHF. The rearrangement links TRBV27 to TRBJ1-6, with 10 bases matching TRBD1. V shed 5 bases, J shed 8 bases, and the junction held 6 bases outside the gene matches. Germline lookup yields CDR1 MNHEY and CDR2 SMNVEV (reference sequence). The CDR3 runs 15 residues.

In its sample, this clone was seen once. This chain uses TRBV10-2 with TRBJ1-2; D is unresolved. From germline, CDR1 is WSHSY and CDR2 SAAADI. The CDR3 is made up of 13 amino acids. V shed 4 bases and J shed 1 base, with 7 bases lying between them. CDR3 loop: CASSVRFNYGYTF. CDR3 coding DNA: TGCGCCAGCAGTGTTCGGTTTAACTATGGCTACACCTTC.

The rearrangement uses TRBV7-3 and TRBJ2-1, with TRBD1 identical over 10 bases. The CDR3 totals 17 residues. Germline CDR1 and CDR2: SGHTA and FQGTGA. The V gene end was trimmed by 1 base and the J gene end by 2 bases; junction bases not matched to a gene: 5. The CDR3 nucleotides are TGTGCCAGCAGCTTAAGGAGGACAGGGGGAGCCTACAATGAGCAGTTCTTC. This sequence encodes CASSLRRTGGAYNEQFF.

The chain employs TRBV7-8 and TRBJ2-3; D unresolved. Germline values: CDR1 SGHVS, CDR2 FQNEAQ. V lost 2 bases to trimming and J lost 3 bases, with 6 bases between them. The CDR3 loop spans 13 amino acids. CDR3 sequence (DNA): TGTGCCAGCAGCTTACAAGGGACAGATACGCAGTATTTT. It encodes CASSLQGTDTQYF.

The chain uses TRBV2 and TRBJ2-5, with D tentatively TRBD1 (5 bases). The CDR3 covers 13 residues. Trimming took off 1 base at V and 7 bases at J, with 10 bases between the two ends. Looked up from germline, CDR1 is SNHLY and CDR2 is FYNNEI. CDR3 residues: CASSEGNQGTQYF. CDR3 DNA: TGTGCCAGCAGTGAAGGGAATCAGGGGACCCAGTACTTC.

This clone has a handful of counts. The rearrangement uses TRBV5-6 and TRBJ2-4, with TRBD1 matching 7 bases. J was trimmed by 7 bases and V by 1 base; bases with no gene match: 5. From germline, CDR1 is SGHDT and CDR2 YYEEEE. This CDR3 is built from 14 residues. As DNA, the CDR3 is TGTGCCAGCAGCTTGTCGGCAGGGGGTAACATTCAGTACTTC. Amino acid sequence: CASSLSAGGNIQYF.

The rearrangement links TRBV5-8 to TRBJ1-5; D unresolved. The length of the CDR3 is 18 residues. Trimming left V 3 bases short and J 0 bases short, with 19 bases between. CDR1 and CDR2 from the germline V gene are SGHTS and YDEGEE. The CDR3 sequence is CASSSYIGADSSNQPQHF. CDR3 DNA: TGTGCCAGCAGCTCGTACATCGGTGCTGATAGTAGCAATCAGCCCCAGCATTTT.

V gene TRBV5-1 combines with J gene TRBJ2-1; 7 nucleotides line up with TRBD1. V dropped 0 bases and J dropped 5; count of bases not matched to a gene: 5. Germline V gene lookup returns CDR1 SGHRS and CDR2 YFSETQ. The CDR3 loop spans 15 amino acids. CDR3: CASSLGQGSNNEQFF. The CDR3 DNA follows: TGCGCCAGCAGCTTGGGACAGGGTAGCAACAATGAGCAGTTCTTC.

This clone was counted only a few times. The chain employs TRBV10-2 and TRBJ2-7, with TRBD2 identical over 11 bases. The germline V gene encodes CDR1 WSHSY and CDR2 SAAADI. The V and J ends lost 4 bases and 2 bases, in that order; junction bases with no gene match: 22. The CDR3 runs to 21 residues. DNA of the CDR3: TGCGCCAGCAGTGCCCTTTTGCAGCTTAGCGGGGGGGTACTTGGGGCCTACGAGCAGTACTTC. It specifies CASSALLQLSGGVLGAYEQYF.

The sample holds one count of this clone. The rearrangement joins TRBV6-5 to TRBJ1-2, with 9 positions matching TRBD1. V lost 4 bases, J lost 1 base, and 7 bases stayed unmatched. CDR3 length equals 16 residues. Germline loops: CDR1 MNHEY, CDR2 SVGAGI. The chain's CDR3 is CASSSRDREGNYGYTF. The CDR3 DNA follows: TGTGCCAGCAGTTCTCGGGACAGGGAAGGTAACTATGGCTACACCTTC.

This chain connects TRBV19 to TRBJ2-2, with D unclear. The CDR3 loop spans 12 amino acids. Per germline, CDR1 LNHDA and CDR2 SQIVND (reference sequence). Between the trimmed V and J ends, which lost 3 bases and 5 bases, there was a span of 4 bases. CDR3 loop: CASSIPTGELFF. CDR3 sequence (DNA): TGTGCCAGTAGTATCCCGACCGGGGAGCTGTTTTTT.

The chain employs TRBV27 and TRBJ1-6; D perhaps matches TRBD1 (6 bases). Trimming removed 5 bases from V and 7 bases from J, with 6 bases in between. Looked up from germline, CDR1 is MNHEY and CDR2 is SMNVEV (reference sequence). The length of the CDR3 is 12 residues. CDR3 protein: CASSTGNSPLHF. DNA of the CDR3: TGTGCCAGCAGTACAGGGAATTCACCCCTCCACTTT.

This sequence joins TRBV9 and TRBJ2-7, with D unclear. V shed 4 bases and J shed 5 bases, with 10 bases lying between them. The CDR3 length is 12 residues. Per the germline V gene, CDR1 is SGDLS and CDR2 is YYNGEE. The CDR3 coding sequence is TGTGCCAGCAGCCCGATGGGGAACGAGCAGTACTTC. It codes for CASSPMGNEQYF.

CDR3 in amino acids: CAWTSAASTDTQYF. The CDR3 region has the DNA TGTGCCTGGACGTCAGCGGCTAGCACAGATACGCAGTATTTT. V gene TRBV30 combines with J gene TRBJ2-3, with D possibly TRBD2 on 5 matching bases. Trimming shortened V by 4 bases and J by 0 bases, and 11 bases separated the two germline ends. The CDR3 runs 14 residues. Germline V gene data show CDR1 as GTSNPN and CDR2 as SVGIG (reference sequence). The full variable domain, in which reference TRBV30 and TRBJ2-3 provide the parts outside the CDR3, is SQTIHQWPATLVQPVGSPLSLECTVEGTSNPNLYWYRQAAGRGLQLLFYSVGIGQISSEVPQNLSASRPQDRQFILSSKKLLLSDSGFYLCAWTSAASTDTQYFGPGTRLTVL.

V gene TRBV5-6 combines with J gene TRBJ1-2, with 7 bases that match TRBD1. Looked up from germline, CDR1 is SGHDT and CDR2 is YYEEEE. V dropped 3 bases and J dropped 2; count of bases not matched to a gene: 4. The CDR3 spans 14 residues. CDR3 coding DNA: TGTGCCAGCAGCTATCGGACAGGAAACTATGGCTACACCTTC. Amino acid sequence: CASSYRTGNYGYTF.